A selection of T cell receptor beta chains follows, all from one sample in a study of tumor and adjacent non-tumor tissue in lung cancer. TCRdb processed the multiplex PCR reads anew with MiXCR; each CDR3 protein has one entry. Of 90,000 to 110,000 distinct CDR3 sequences in the sample, over 55% were seen once. Sequenced material: distant non-tumor lung tissue. These receptors all come from a man aged 55-75 years with non-small cell lung cancer. Both conserved end residues are part of each CDR3. The D gene is left open where the match is weak. Only part of the rows carry a size: once, few, many, or a class if the clone is expanded.

J: TRBJ2-6; size: once; V: TRBV6-2/TRBV6-3; D: .; DNA: TGTGCAAGCACCAAGTGGCGTCACTCTGGGGCCAACGTCCTGACTTTC; CDR3: CASTKWRHSGANVLTF
J: TRBJ2-7; size: .; V: TRBV28; D: TRBD1; DNA: TGTGCCAGCAGTTTCTCAACCAGGACAGGGAACTACGAGCAGTACTTC; CDR3: CASSFSTRTGNYEQYF
J: TRBJ2-5; size: .; V: TRBV20-1; D: .; DNA: TGCAGTGCTAGAGATGCCAGGGGGGGTGAGACCCAGTACTTC; CDR3: CSARDARGGETQYF
J: TRBJ1-1; size: .; V: TRBV5-4; D: TRBD1; DNA: TGTGCCGGCAGCTTGGCAGGGGGGCTGAACACTGAAGCTTTCTTC; CDR3: CAGSLAGGLNTEAFF
J: TRBJ2-1; size: .; V: TRBV29-1; D: .; DNA: TGCAGCGTTGAAGATCGCTTAGGCCTTCACAATGAGCAGCTCTTC; CDR3: CSVEDRLGLHNEQLF
J: TRBJ2-3; size: .; V: TRBV7-9; D: .; DNA: TGTGTCAGCAGCTCAGAGGAGGCGGGGTCCCCCTGGGATACGCAGTATTTT; CDR3: CVSSSEEAGSPWDTQYF
J: TRBJ1-5; size: .; V: TRBV19; D: .; DNA: TGTGCCTGTAGCCTCCGGAGCAATCAGCCCCAGCATTTT; CDR3: CACSLRSNQPQHF
J: TRBJ2-2; size: .; V: TRBV6-1; D: .; DNA: TGTGCCTGCAGTGACTACACCACCGGGGAGTTGTTTTTT; CDR3: CACSDYTTGELFF
J: TRBJ2-2; size: few; V: TRBV5-8; D: TRBD2; DNA: TGTGCCAGCAGCCCCCCTTTAGCGGGTTTGTTCACCGGGGAGCTGTTTTTT; CDR3: CASSPPLAGLFTGELFF
J: TRBJ1-5; size: .; V: TRBV6-5; D: TRBD1; DNA: TGTGCTAACAGAAGGGACAGGGGCACTAATCAACCCCAGCATTTT; CDR3: CANRRDRGTNQPQHF
J: TRBJ1-3; size: .; V: TRBV11-1; D: .; DNA: TGTGCCAACAGTTTATCCGAGAGACTTCTTCACTCTGGAGACACCATATATTTT; CDR3: CANSLSERLLHSGDTIYF
J: TRBJ2-7; size: .; V: TRBV2; D: .; DNA: TGTGCCAGCAGTGATAACCGGGACGGGGGCTACGAGCAGTACTTC; CDR3: CASSDNRDGGYEQYF
J: TRBJ2-5; size: large; V: TRBV6-2/TRBV6-3; D: .; DNA: TGTGCCAGCAGTTACGGAGAGACCCAGTACTTC; CDR3: CASSYGETQYF
J: TRBJ1-1; size: .; V: TRBV5-6; D: .; DNA: TGTGCCAGCGGCTTGGGTTGGAGGAACATTGAAGCTTTCTTT; CDR3: CASGLGWRNIEAFF